Shown below are 27 T cell receptor beta chains from a single sample sequenced in a study of Ad26.COV2.S vaccination and SARS-CoV-2 variants. Treatment described: some 20 received Ad26.COV2.S at low or high dose, single or two shots; 5 received placebo; per-sample allocation not given. Collection of samples fell on day 63 after the first vaccine or placebo injection. The assay was immunoSEQ multiplex PCR, and TCRdb's table has in-frame clones only and misses some. Among around 300,000 clones, approximately 86% were seen once, and the ten largest hold about 10%. This specimen was peripheral blood, taken in a trial of Ad26.COV2.S vaccine versus placebo. All receptors derive from a person between 18 and 60 years old who received the Ad26.COV2.S COVID-19 vaccine or a placebo.

The chain employs TRBV5-6 and TRBJ1-1; TRBD1 agrees at 7 bases. The junction had 2 bases not matched to a gene; V was cut back by 3 bases and J by 6 bases. CDR1 is SGHDT, CDR2 YYEEEE, per germline. The CDR3 consists of 12 residues. CDR3: CASSWTGSEAFF. In DNA, the CDR3 is TGTGCCAGCAGCTGGACAGGTTCTGAAGCTTTCTTT.

Worth noting for this clone: This sample includes further DNA sequences coding for the same CDR3. This rearrangement joins TRBV5-4 to TRBJ2-7, with unresolved D. This CDR3 region has 12 residues. The germline V gene has CDR1 SGHNT and CDR2 YYREEE (reference sequence). V lost 1 base, J lost 0 bases, and 2 bases lay in between. In nucleotides, the CDR3 is TGTGCCAGCAGCTTGAACTCCTACGAGCAGTACTTC. As protein: CASSLNSYEQYF.

V gene TRBV10-2 combines with J gene TRBJ1-1; D is possibly TRBD1 (6 bases). The ends were cut back, 5 bases at V and 1 base at J, with 14 bases in the middle. The CDR3 extends over 15 amino acids. From germline, CDR1 is WSHSY and CDR2 SAAADI. The CDR3 bases are TGCGCCAGCAGTAGGTGGGGGACAACGAACACTGAAGCTTTCTTT. Protein: CASSRWGTTNTEAFF.

This rearrangement joins TRBV19 to TRBJ1-1; D unresolved. The CDR3 extends over 13 amino acids. CDR1 and CDR2 (germline): LNHDA, SQIVND (reference sequence). Trimming left V 8 bases short and J 3 bases short, with 13 bases between. As DNA, the CDR3 is TGTGCCAGTGCCCAGCGGCGGGACACTGAAGCTTTCTTT. Amino acids: CASAQRRDTEAFF.

Details on this clone: This CDR3 is also generated by other DNA sequences in the sample. J is TRBJ1-4 and V is TRBV5-1, with D tentatively TRBD1 (5 bases). Per the germline V gene, CDR1 is SGHRS and CDR2 is YFSETQ. The CDR3 consists of 17 residues. V was shortened by 1 base and J by 6 bases, with 19 bases between the two germline ends. CDR3 bases: TGCGCCAGCAGCTTGATCGGAGCAGGGACGGGAGATGAAAAACTGTTTTTT. Its translation: CASSLIGAGTGDEKLFF.

The chain combines TRBV6-6 with TRBJ1-3; tentative D call: TRBD1 (6 bases). The CDR3 has 15 amino acids. Looked up from germline, CDR1 is MNHNY and CDR2 is SVGAGI (reference sequence). V dropped 7 bases and J dropped 0 bases, with 13 bases sitting between them. DNA for the CDR3: TGTGCCAGCAATAGGGGGGACCCCTCTGGAAACACCATATATTTT. As protein: CASNRGDPSGNTIYF.

The chain has TRBV28 and TRBJ2-6; TRBD1 is a possible D gene (6 bases). Germline lookup yields CDR1 MDHEN and CDR2 SYDVKM. V was pared by 1 base and J by 2 bases, with 6 bases between. The CDR3 extends over 15 amino acids. The CDR3 sequence is CASSLSGAGANVLTF. The CDR3 DNA reads TGTGCCAGCAGTTTATCAGGGGCTGGGGCCAACGTCCTGACTTTC.

The chain is built from TRBV5-1 and TRBJ1-6; D gene unclear. This CDR3 comprises 14 residues. The V and J ends lost 3 bases and 11 bases respectively, with 15 bases between them. The germline V gene encodes CDR1 SGHRS and CDR2 YFSETQ. The DNA of the CDR3 is TGCGCCAGCAGCTGGTTGGGCCCCTTAGCACCCCTCCACTTT. This sequence encodes CASSWLGPLAPLHF.

This clone was counted a few times. This chain connects TRBV7-8 to TRBJ1-1; TRBD1 is a possible D gene (6 bases). Germline CDR1 reads SGHVS; CDR2 reads FQNEAQ. V gave up 6 bases and J gave up 0 bases, with 17 bases separating them. The CDR3 is made up of 16 amino acids. DNA for the CDR3: TGTGCCAGCAGTTTTAACGTAGGACAGCTGAACACTGAAGCTTTCTTT. This translates into CASSFNVGQLNTEAFF.

This sequence joins TRBV5-1 and TRBJ2-7; 8 bases fit TRBD2. Germline-derived CDR1 and CDR2 are SGHRS and YFSETQ. V lost 3 bases to trimming and J lost 4 bases; unmatched junction nucleotides: 6. CDR3 length: 14 residues. CDR3 loop: CASSSGGAGYEQYF. As DNA, the CDR3 is TGCGCCAGCAGCTCCGGGGGGGCCGGTTACGAGCAGTACTTC. The variable domain in full, completed from reference TRBV5-1 and TRBJ2-7, reads KAGVTQTPRYLIKTRGQQVTLSCSPISGHRSVSWYQQTPGQGLQFLFEYFSETQRNKGNFPGRFSGRQFSNSRSEMNVSTLELGDSALYLCASSSGGAGYEQYFGPGTRLTVT.

V gene TRBV15 combines with J gene TRBJ1-4, with D maybe TRBD1 (5 bases). Germline lookup yields CDR1 LNHNV and CDR2 YYDKDF (reference sequence). This CDR3 region has 18 residues. V lost 4 bases, J lost 1 base, and 19 bases lay in between. CDR3 in amino acids: CATSKGTLMGVTNEKLFF. The CDR3 bases are TGTGCCACCAGCAAAGGGACCCTAATGGGGGTAACTAATGAAAAACTGTTTTTT.

This sequence joins TRBV20-1 and TRBJ2-1; D is undetermined. From germline, CDR1 is DFQATT and CDR2 SNEGSKA (reference sequence). CDR3 length: 11 residues. Trimming took 1 base from V and 7 from J, leaving 5 bases between them. CDR3 bases: TGCAGTGCTAGAGCAGATAATGAGCAGTTCTTC. Its protein is CSARADNEQFF.

The chain joins TRBV7-2 to TRBJ1-2; D may be TRBD1 (5 bases). Trimming shortened V by 5 bases and J by 6 bases, and 13 bases separated the two germline ends. The germline V gene has CDR1 SGHTA and CDR2 FQGNSA. The CDR3 spans 13 residues. CDR3 sequence (DNA): TGTGCCAGCAGCCCTTACGGAGGGGATGGCTACACCTTC. This sequence encodes CASSPYGGDGYTF.

The rearrangement uses TRBV3-1 (or the pseudogene TRBV3-2) and TRBJ2-7; TRBD2 might be the D (6 bases). CDR1 LGHDT and CDR2 YNNKEL come from the germline V gene (reference sequence). V lost 4 bases, J lost 4 bases, and 14 bases lay in between. The CDR3 spans 14 residues. CDR3 protein: CASSRGDGPYEQYF. The CDR3 nucleotides are TGTGCCAGCAGCCGGGGGGACGGGCCTTACGAGCAGTACTTC.

Regarding this clone: Other DNA sequences from this sample encode an identical CDR3 as well. This chain uses TRBV9 with TRBJ1-5; D is possibly TRBD1 (5 bases). CDR3 size: 15 residues. V lost 0 bases and J 2 bases, leaving 9 bases between the germline ends. Germline values: CDR1 SGDLS, CDR2 YYNGEE. CDR3 sequence: CASSVGQGGNQPQHF. The CDR3 nucleotides read TGTGCCAGCAGCGTAGGACAAGGGGGCAATCAGCCCCAGCATTTT.

This chain connects TRBV27 to TRBJ1-2; possibly TRBD1 for D (5 bases). The CDR3 spans 15 residues. Trimming took off 8 bases at V and 4 bases at J, with 20 bases between the two ends. The germline V gene has CDR1 MNHEY and CDR2 SMNVEV (reference sequence). Here the CDR3 DNA reads TGTGCCAGCCGTACGGGGGGTCGGGCAACCTATGGCTACACCTTC. This encodes CASRTGGRATYGYTF.

CDR3 residues: CSASVLEVELAGVGGTDTQYF. The CDR3 coding sequence is TGCAGTGCTAGTGTGTTGGAGGTCGAACTAGCGGGAGTGGGGGGCACAGATACGCAGTATTTT. V gene TRBV20-1 combines with J gene TRBJ2-3; 11 positions match TRBD2. CDR3 length: 21 residues. The germline gives CDR1 DFQATT, CDR2 SNEGSKA (reference sequence). V dropped 3 bases and J dropped 1; count of bases not matched to a gene: 21.

The V call is TRBV4-3, the J call TRBJ1-5; D call uncertain. Germline assignment: CDR1 LGHNA and CDR2 YSLEER. This CDR3 region has 15 residues. V shed 0 bases and J shed 2 bases, with 8 bases lying between them. In DNA, the CDR3 is TGCGCCAGCAGCCAAGAGTGGAGGGGCAATCAGCCCCAGCATTTT. Translated, it gives CASSQEWRGNQPQHF.

The chain recombines TRBV2 with TRBJ1-2; D call uncertain. CDR1 is SNHLY, CDR2 FYNNEI, per germline. V was cut by 7 bases and J by 5 bases, with 11 bases left in between. The CDR3 runs to 12 residues. CDR3 in amino acids: CASNTETYGYTF. The CDR3 coding sequence is TGTGCCAGCAACACAGAGACATATGGCTACACCTTC.

The V call is TRBV28, the J call TRBJ2-7, with 7 bases matching TRBD2. Unmatched junction bases numbered 11, after V lost 10 bases and J lost 2 bases. The CDR3 totals 14 residues. The germline V gene has CDR1 MDHEN and CDR2 SYDVKM. The CDR3 DNA sequence: TGTGCCACCGGGGGGAGGGCCTACACCTACGAGCAGTACTTC. Its protein product is CATGGRAYTYEQYF. Full variable domain (outside the CDR3, taken from reference TRBV28 and TRBJ2-7): DVKVTQSSRYLVKRTGEKVFLECVQDMDHENMFWYRQDPGLGLRLIYFSYDVKMKEKGDIPEGYSVSREKKERFSLILESASTNQTSMYLCATGGRAYTYEQYFGPGTRLTVT.

The chain recombines TRBV28 with TRBJ1-3; no clear D. Trimming removed 7 bases at V and 5 bases at J, with 12 bases between. The CDR3 has 13 amino acids. Germline-derived CDR1 and CDR2 are MDHEN and SYDVKM. As DNA, the CDR3 is TGTGCCAGCACCTCGTCGCTCCGAAACACCATATATTTT. It yields the protein CASTSSLRNTIYF.

The rearrangement links TRBV30 to TRBJ2-7; D gene unclear. This CDR3 contains 14 residues. Germline V gene sequence: CDR1 GTSNPN, CDR2 SVGIG (reference sequence). V was clipped by 4 bases and J by 5 bases, with 18 bases between them. The CDR3 DNA is TGTGCCTGGACGAGTCCAATCGGAGTCCACGAGCAGTACTTC. This codes for CAWTSPIGVHEQYF.

The chain uses TRBV6-6 and TRBJ1-5, with 7 bases matching TRBD1. CDR3 length: 13 residues. The J segment lost 7 bases and the V segment lost 6 bases, leaving 6 bases of the junction unmatched. CDR1 is MNHNY and CDR2 is SVGAGI in the germline V gene (reference sequence). In DNA, the CDR3 is TGTGCCAGCAGATCGACAGGGCGGCAGCCCCAGCATTTT. Protein product: CASRSTGRQPQHF.

The gene calls are TRBV27 and TRBJ2-1, with D perhaps matching TRBD2 (6 bases). Deletions cut 3 bases from V and 8 bases from J, with 17 bases between. This CDR3 region has 15 residues. Germline loops: CDR1 MNHEY, CDR2 SMNVEV (reference sequence). The CDR3 region has the DNA TGTGCCAGCAGTTTTGGGGGGTACATGGGTCATGAGCAGTTCTTC. It encodes CASSFGGYMGHEQFF.

V and J are TRBV5-6 and TRBJ2-5; D unresolved. This CDR3 spans 12 amino acids. Trimming shortened V by 1 base and J by 6 bases, and 7 bases separated the two germline ends. The germline CDR1 and CDR2 sequences are SGHDT and YYEEEE. In DNA form, the CDR3 reads TGTGCCAGCAGCTTGTCCGCGAAGACCCAGTACTTC. It encodes CASSLSAKTQYF.

The chain joins TRBV5-6 to TRBJ1-1; D gene ambiguous. The CDR3 extends over 13 amino acids. The V end lost 1 base, the J end lost 4 bases, and 8 bases lay between the germline ends. Germline V gene data show CDR1 as SGHDT and CDR2 as YYEEEE. DNA for the CDR3: TGTGCCAGCAGCTTGACCGGAGGCACTGAAGCTTTCTTT. This sequence encodes CASSLTGGTEAFF.

The chain has TRBV27 and TRBJ1-6; D not certain. Germline values: CDR1 MNHEY, CDR2 SMNVEV (reference sequence). The length of the CDR3 is 13 residues. V lost 4 bases to trimming and J lost 6 bases, with 7 bases between them. CDR3 loop: CASSSISNSPLHF. DNA for the CDR3: TGTGCCAGCAGTTCCATCTCTAATTCACCCCTCCACTTT.